This T cell receptor beta chain was observed in a study of identical twins (dated by TCRdb to the mid-2010s). As for the study more broadly: To test whether fetal clonotypes persist, this study deep-sequenced TCR alpha and beta repertoires from monozygotic twins, from unrelated adults of various ages, and from cord blood. Replicate twin experiments were performed at different times using different library preparation protocols to rule out contamination.

This clonotype has at least ten counts. Its recognized antigen is unknown. Per-nucleotide qualities are absent, and no much larger clonotype sits a single base away. Every donor in the study was a healthy Caucasian. Three pairs of female monozygotic twins, all aged about 18 to 30 years, made up the twin cohort. Positive isolation kits from Invitrogen were used to isolate the CD4+ and CD8+ T cell populations. Beyond this particular receptor, the publication reports: A weaker excess of twin sharing was found in beta out-of-frame sequences because the signal-to-noise ratio was lowered by fewer shared sequences. Zero-insertion analyses could be partly confounded by invariant T cells such as MAIT and iNKT, although diverse VJ usage argued against such confounding for most clonotypes. Conclusions relied on cross-sectional statistical analysis, since the same donors could not be followed over many years. In monozygotic twins, recombination models systematically underestimated out-of-frame TCR alpha sharing, but the models matched the sharing seen between unrelated individuals. Fewer insertions were carried by abundant cord blood beta clonotypes, a similar but weaker trend appeared in young adult naive repertoires, and no such trend appeared in memory repertoires. Out-of-frame TCR alpha sequences shared between twins showed an excess of low generation-probability sequences compared with coincidental sharing between unrelated individuals.

The junction carries 10 bases between V and J, which are trimmed by 4 bases and 0 bases respectively. Measured from the cysteine to the phenylalanine, the CDR3 is 14 residues long. Left in the record is the CDR3 DNA by itself, 42 bases read in frame from the first base. For CDR1 and CDR2, the germline V gene (reference sequence) lists MNHEY and SMNVEV. Preparation of the library involved 5' RACE. Sequencing instrument: Illumina HiSeq 2000. A universal primer binding site was introduced by template switching, and a unique molecular identifier was present in the final cDNA, enabling accurate counting of TCR cDNA molecules. Specific primers in the conserved constant-segment region were used to synthesize first-strand cDNA for the TCR alpha and beta chains. To control for contamination, each cDNA library was double barcoded with a SMART-Mk sample barcode plus Illumina barcodes. TruSeq adapter sequences, together with Illumina sample barcodes, were added in two successive PCR steps. The TCR alpha and beta cDNA libraries were sequenced on the Illumina HiSeq platform using custom primers. Per the source publication's procedure: MiGEC processed the raw reads to extract unique molecular identifiers, while MiXCR was used to determine the CDR3 positions. Recombination models were inferred per individual with the repgenHMM and IGoR tools using an EM algorithm. Shared clonotypes were analyzed with the tcR package in R, and sharing was normalized by the product of cloneset sizes. Out-of-frame nonproductive sequences were analyzed to study raw recombination free of thymic and clonal selection effects. TCRdb handled the public reads itself, with Q25 trimming in fastp and clone calling in MiXCR, and kept productive beta chains. Identical CDR3 proteins give one entry, which carries the most common genes and DNA. TCRdb assigned the V and J calls; the authors' analysis was not used. A total of over 250,000 distinct CDR3 sequences appear in this sample, 8% to 9.5% of them only once. Approximately 6.5% of the sample lies in the top ten.

This sample was shared with a second study, whose subject was yellow fever vaccine responses in identical twins. The second publication reports: The authors reported that the T cell response to vaccination in identical twins appeared partly convergent and partly personalized. In the study, vaccine-responding T cell clones were precisely tracked in identical twins.

The rearrangement combines TRBV27 with TRBJ2-7; tentative D gene TRBD1, with 5 bases matching. This clonotype was sampled from a woman between 18 and 29 years old in good health. The specimen was CD8+ T cells sorted from blood. At the DNA level, the sequence is TGTGCCAGCAGTTACACCGACAGCTCCTACGAGCAGTACTTC. Protein translation: CASSYTDSSYEQYF.